This TCR beta chain comes out of a study of CD8+ T cells in alopecia areata. Overall study: Oral tofacitinib (5 to 10 mg twice daily) was administered to treated patients. Points from the study as a whole: Many expanded lesional clones stayed in scalp and blood while on tofacitinib. Both scalp clonality and the expanded CD8+ clones among the top 100 showed a significant decrease with tofacitinib. An increase in clonality over normal scalp was evident in lesional scalp, especially alopecia totalis/universalis.

The sample holds one count of this clone. The antigen is not known. The sequencing template was cDNA reverse transcribed from extracted RNA. This table comes from immunoSEQ multiplex PCR, and its TCRdb copy is limited to in-frame clones, with some not included. The sample holds some 190,000 clones, approximately 60% seen once. Treatment denoted: oral pan-JAK inhibitor, 5-10 mg twice daily. The source is a human donor with alopecia areata. The source was CD4+ T cells sorted from blood, collected at week 4, from a patient treated with tofacitinib.

CDR3 protein: CASSLGPTVNTGELFF. Written as DNA, the CDR3 is TGCGCCAGCAGCTTGGGACCAACCGTCAACACCGGGGAGCTGTTTTTT. V usage is TRBV5-1 and J usage is TRBJ2-2; D not resolved. The CDR3 loop spans 16 amino acids. Germline V lookup: CDR1 SGHRS, CDR2 YFSETQ. V was cut by 0 bases and J by 2 bases, with 11 bases left in between. Using reference TRBV5-1 and TRBJ2-2 for the parts outside the CDR3, the full variable domain is KAGVTQTPRYLIKTRGQQVTLSCSPISGHRSVSWYQQTPGQGLQFLFEYFSETQRNKGNFPGRFSGRQFSNSRSEMNVSTLELGDSALYLCASSLGPTVNTGELFFGEGSRLTVL.